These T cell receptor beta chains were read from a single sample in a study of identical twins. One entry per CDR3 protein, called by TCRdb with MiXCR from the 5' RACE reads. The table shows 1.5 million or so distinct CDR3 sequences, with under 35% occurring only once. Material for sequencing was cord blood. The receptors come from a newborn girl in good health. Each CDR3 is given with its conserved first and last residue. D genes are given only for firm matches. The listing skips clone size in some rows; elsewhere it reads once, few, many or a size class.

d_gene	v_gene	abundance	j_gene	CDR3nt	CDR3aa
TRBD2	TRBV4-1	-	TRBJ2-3	TGCGCCAGCAGCCAACTAGCGGGGGGAGGGGATACGCAGTATTTT	CASSQLAGGGDTQYF
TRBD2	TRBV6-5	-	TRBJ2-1	TGTGCCAGCAAGGGGACTACCTACAATGAGCAGTTCTTC	CASKGTTYNEQFF
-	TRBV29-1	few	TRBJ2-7	TGCAGCGTTGAAATTAGGGCGACTTATTCCTACGAGCAGTACTTC	CSVEIRATYSYEQYF
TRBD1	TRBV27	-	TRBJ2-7	TGTGCCAGCAGTCTGGGACAGGGGAAAGGCTCCTACGAGCAGTACTTC	CASSLGQGKGSYEQYF
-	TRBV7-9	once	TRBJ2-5	TGTGCCAGCAGCTTAGGGTCCCACAAAGGCGATGAGCAGTACTTC	CASSLGSHKGDEQYF
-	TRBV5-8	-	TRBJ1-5	TGTGCCTGGGAGGGGCTCAATCAGCCCCAGCATTTT	CAWEGLNQPQHF
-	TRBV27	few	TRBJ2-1	TGTGCCAGCGTGTGGCACACAATCAATGAGCAGTTCTTC	CASVWHTINEQFF
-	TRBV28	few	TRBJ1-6	TGTGCCAGCAGTCCCCCACAGGAAGGTTCACCCCTCCACTTT	CASSPPQEGSPLHF
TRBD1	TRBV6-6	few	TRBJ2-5	TGTGCCAGCAGTTACGGCCTATATGGCAGGGGGGAGACCCAGTACTTC	CASSYGLYGRGETQYF
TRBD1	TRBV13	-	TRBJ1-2	TGTGCCAGCAGCTTAGGACAGGGGGCGATGAGCTATGGCTACACCTTC	CASSLGQGAMSYGYTF
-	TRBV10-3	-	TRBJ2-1	TGTGCCATCAGTGAGTCTGGGACCCTAGATAACAATGAGCAGTTCTTC	CAISESGTLDNNEQFF
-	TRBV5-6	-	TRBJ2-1	TGTGCCAGCAGCTTGGAAGGGGGTTGGCGAGAATACAATGAGCAGTTCTTC	CASSLEGGWREYNEQFF